Each of the 25 T cell receptor beta chains below was sequenced from the same sample in a study of human T cells and chemical hapten exposure. TCRdb used MiXCR to reprocess the RACE reads, holding one entry per CDR3 protein. The sample consists of roughly 40,000 distinct CDR3 sequences, over 10% of them appearing once. Time point indicated: pre-sensitization, week 0. The treatment: therapeutic diphenylcyclopropenone sensitization with weekly scalp DPC. The sequencing used whole blood, collected in connection with sensitization to the hapten diphenylcyclopropenone (DPC). These receptors were taken from a woman aged 30 to 39 with alopecia areata. Some clones in this sample may be carry-over from other donors' samples.

Many counts were recorded for this clonotype. The junction and the germline gene differ at one end; a read error may be behind it. The chain couples TRBV10-1 to TRBJ2-3, with 9 positions matching TRBD1. The CDR3 loop spans 11 amino acids. CDR1 is WNHNN, CDR2 SYGVQD, per germline (reference sequence). CDR3 in amino acids: CASIRPGQGLF. The CDR3 bases are TGCGCCAGCATTCGCCCGGGACAGGGCCTTTTT.

This clonotype was detected many times. The V and J genes are TRBV2 and TRBJ1-1, with D perhaps matching TRBD1 (5 bases). Germline CDR1 and CDR2: SNHLY and FYNNEI. This CDR3 comprises 14 residues. V was cut by 4 bases and J by 4 bases, with 13 bases left in between. Here the CDR3 reads CASSARGERTEAFF. The CDR3 DNA is TGTGCCAGCAGTGCGAGAGGGGAGCGCACTGAAGCTTTCTTT.

The chain carries TRBV6-2 or TRBV6-3 and TRBJ2-1; the D is unclear. The CDR3 is 16 amino acids. The germline V gene encodes CDR1 MNHEY and CDR2 SVGEGT. Trimming removed 6 bases from V and 5 bases from J, with 20 bases in between. The CDR3 spells CASSKRPATENNEQFF. CDR3 bases: TGTGCCAGCAGCAAAAGGCCAGCCACGGAGAACAATGAGCAGTTCTTC.

This clonotype has ten or more counts. V is TRBV6-2 or TRBV6-3 and J is TRBJ2-7; TRBD2 aligns across 12 bases. This CDR3 is built from 16 residues. Germline CDR1 and CDR2: MNHEY and SVGEGT. V gave up 4 bases and J gave up 6 bases; unmatched junction bases: 10. CDR3 coding DNA: TGTGCCAGCAGTTCCGATCGACTAGCGGGAGTGAGCGAGCAGTACTTC. This codes for CASSSDRLAGVSEQYF.

The chain combines TRBV20-1 with TRBJ2-7; a possible D gene is TRBD1 (6 bases). The length of the CDR3 is 17 residues. V lost 3 bases and J 1 base, leaving 22 bases between the germline ends. Germline V CDR1 and CDR2: DFQATT, SNEGSKA (reference sequence). Here the CDR3 DNA reads TGCAGTGCTAGGGGAGATGGTACAGGGCTTTCGTCCTACGAGCAGTACTTC. It translates to CSARGDGTGLSSYEQYF.

Points on this clonotype: With a much larger clone just one base away, this may be a read error. This chain joins TRBV18 and TRBJ1-3; no clear D. The CDR3 is 14 amino acids. Germline V gene lookup returns CDR1 KGHSH and CDR2 LQKENI. The CDR3, as DNA: TGTGTCAGCTCACCGGCAGGTTCTGGAAACACCATATATTTT. Its protein product is CVSSPAGSGNTIYF.

This clonotype was observed many times. The chain uses TRBV7-6 and TRBJ2-5; D might be TRBD1 (6 bases). From germline, CDR1 is SGHVS and CDR2 FNYEAQ. V lost 5 bases, J lost 5 bases, and 15 bases lay in between. There are 14 residues in the CDR3. This chain's CDR3 is CASSPRGRGETQYF. As DNA, the CDR3 is TGTGCCAGCAGCCCCAGAGGCAGGGGTGAGACCCAGTACTTC.

Only one count was recorded for this clonotype. The J gene is TRBJ1-1, the V gene TRBV12-3 or TRBV12-4; D is unclear. This CDR3 region has 14 residues. Trimming stripped 1 base from V and 4 bases from J, with 10 bases between. The chain's CDR3 is CASSLVSYTTEAFF. CDR3 bases: TGTGCCAGCAGTTTAGTCTCTTACACCACTGAAGCTTTCTTT.

This clonotype has more than one count but fewer than ten. CDR3 DNA: TGTGCCAGCAGTACCCACGGAGGTGCCACTGAAGCTTTCTTT. It is translated as CASSTHGGATEAFF. This rearrangement joins TRBV12-3 or TRBV12-4 to TRBJ1-1; D ambiguous. This CDR3 comprises 14 residues. Trimming stripped 5 bases from V and 4 bases from J, with 14 bases between.

This clonotype was seen repeatedly, ten times or more. The chain has TRBV4-3 and TRBJ1-2; D not certain. V was trimmed by 4 bases and J by 2 bases, leaving 8 bases between them. There are 13 residues in the CDR3. Per germline, CDR1 LGHNA and CDR2 YSLEER. The CDR3 nucleotides read TGCGCCAGCAGCCTAGGCGTAAACTATGGCTACACCTTC. This translates into CASSLGVNYGYTF.

This clonotype was detected ten times or more. V gene TRBV4-2 combines with J gene TRBJ2-5; D not certain. V lost 4 bases to trimming and J lost 5 bases, with 5 bases between them. The CDR3 spans 11 residues. Per the germline V gene, CDR1 is LGHNA and CDR2 is YNFKEQ. CDR3: CASSPGETQYF. CDR3 nucleotide sequence: TGTGCCAGCAGCCCTGGCGAGACCCAGTACTTC.

This chain uses TRBV11-2 with TRBJ2-7, with 8 nucleotides matching TRBD2. The V gene's germline CDR1 is SGHAT and CDR2 FQNNGV. V trimming: 3 bases; J trimming: 1 base; junction bases outside the gene matches: 5. The CDR3 has 15 amino acids. The CDR3 coding sequence is TGTGCCAGCAGCTTCGGTAGCGGGAAGTCCTACGAGCAGTACTTC. Its translation is CASSFGSGKSYEQYF.

This clonotype has ten or more counts. V is TRBV7-6 and J is TRBJ2-3; 12 bases map to TRBD2. Germline CDR1 is SGHVS and CDR2 is FNYEAQ. This CDR3 contains 17 residues. V lost 5 bases and J lost 2; bases outside the gene matches: 8. The CDR3 spells CASSVGLAGPLTDTQYF. For the CDR3, the DNA is TGTGCCAGCAGCGTCGGACTAGCGGGGCCCCTCACAGATACGCAGTATTTT.

This clonotype was seen more than once but under ten times. V usage is TRBV2 and J usage is TRBJ2-1; the D is unclear. V was pared by 4 bases and J by 6 bases, with 10 bases between. Germline V CDR1 and CDR2: SNHLY, FYNNEI. CDR3 length: 13 amino acids. This CDR3 is CASSVESFNEQFF. For the CDR3, the DNA is TGTGCCAGCAGTGTTGAGAGTTTCAATGAGCAGTTCTTC.

Many counts were recorded for this clonotype. The CDR3 region is CSARLGVNQPQHF. For the CDR3, the DNA is TGCAGTGCTAGACTAGGGGTGAATCAGCCCCAGCATTTT. The genes are TRBV20-1 and TRBJ1-5, with D possibly matching TRBD1 (5 bases). This CDR3 comprises 13 residues. V lost 2 bases, J lost 4 bases, and 9 bases lay in between. The germline gives CDR1 DFQATT, CDR2 SNEGSKA (reference sequence).

This clonotype was seen many times. The rearrangement uses TRBV20-1 and TRBJ2-1; 12 bases line up with TRBD2. The CDR3 consists of 15 residues. Germline values: CDR1 DFQATT, CDR2 SNEGSKA (reference sequence). The V segment lost 5 bases and the J segment 9 bases; nucleotides outside the gene matches: 11. CDR3 protein: CSALPTSGSIGEQFF. The CDR3 nucleotides are TGCAGTGCTCTACCGACTAGCGGGAGTATTGGTGAGCAGTTCTTC.

The chain links TRBV11-2 to TRBJ2-7; 7 bases align to TRBD2. The CDR3 runs 21 residues. Germline V lookup: CDR1 SGHAT, CDR2 FQNNGV. V lost 4 bases to trimming and J lost 3 bases; unmatched junction nucleotides: 27. CDR3 DNA sequence: TGTGCCAGCAGCTCCCCCGTTTATCGCGGGAGTCGGTCAGGTGTTCTCTACGAGCAGTACTTC. It encodes CASSSPVYRGSRSGVLYEQYF.

This clonotype showed up many times. The chain has TRBV7-9 and TRBJ1-5; D is undetermined. CDR1 and CDR2 (germline): SEHNR, FQNEAQ (reference sequence). This CDR3 comprises 14 residues. Trimming removed 4 bases from V and 3 bases from J, with 10 bases in between. The CDR3 DNA follows: TGTGCCAGCAGCTCCTCTGCCCCCAATCAGCCCCAGCATTTT. Protein sequence: CASSSSAPNQPQHF.

The rearrangement uses TRBV12-3 or TRBV12-4 and TRBJ2-1, with 10 nucleotides matching TRBD1. The V gene end was trimmed by 5 bases and the J gene end by 1 base; junction bases not matched to a gene: 17. The CDR3 contains 20 residues. This CDR3 reads CASSGLGTGAAAGSYNEQFF. The CDR3 DNA sequence: TGTGCCAGCAGTGGACTCGGGACAGGGGCGGCTGCAGGTTCCTACAATGAGCAGTTCTTC.

The chain couples TRBV6-2 or TRBV6-3 to TRBJ1-5, with D possibly TRBD1 on 5 matching bases. This CDR3 has 13 residues. Germline V CDR1 and CDR2: MNHEY, SVGEGT. The V end lost 7 bases, the J end lost 7 bases, and 14 bases lay between the germline ends. CDR3 nucleotide sequence: TGTGCCAGCACTGGCAGGGTATACCAGCCCCAGCATTTT. Translating gives CASTGRVYQPQHF.

This clonotype was counted only a few times. The genes are TRBV29-1 and TRBJ1-1; a possible D gene is TRBD1 (6 bases). V lost 3 bases and J lost 6, with 14 bases in between. This CDR3 contains 13 residues. CDR1 SQVTM and CDR2 ANQGSEA come from the germline V gene. The CDR3 DNA is TGCAGCGTTGACAATGGGGAGGGGGCTGAAGCTTTCTTT. Translating gives CSVDNGEGAEAFF. Variable domain in full (rest from reference TRBV29-1 and TRBJ1-1): SAVISQKPSRDICQRGTSLTIQCQVDSQVTMMFWYRQQPGQSLTLIATANQGSEATYESGFVIDKFPISRPNLTFSTLTVSNMSPEDSSIYLCSVDNGEGAEAFFGQGTRLTVV.

This clonotype was seen a handful of times. The V and J genes are TRBV5-1 and TRBJ2-3; 11 bases map to TRBD2. Losses at the gene ends were 2 bases for V and 2 bases for J; bases not matched to a gene: 4. Germline loops: CDR1 SGHRS, CDR2 YFSETQ. This CDR3 spans 16 amino acids. CDR3: CASSFGTSGNTDTQYF. The CDR3 bases are TGCGCCAGCAGCTTTGGGACTAGCGGAAACACAGATACGCAGTATTTT.

Many counts were recorded for this clonotype. The rearrangement joins TRBV14 to TRBJ2-2; 7 positions agree with TRBD1. The V and J ends lost 8 bases and 2 bases, in that order; junction bases with no gene match: 14. CDR1 and CDR2 from the germline V gene are SGHDN and FVKESK. CDR3 length equals 17 residues. The CDR3: CASQSHRDSANTGELFF. CDR3 DNA: TGTGCCAGCCAGTCCCACCGGGACAGCGCAAACACCGGGGAGCTGTTTTTT.

J is TRBJ2-1 and V is TRBV9; 13 nucleotides agree with TRBD2. The CDR3 is 16 residues long. V trimming: 0 bases; J trimming: 7 bases; junction bases outside the gene matches: 4. The germline V gene encodes CDR1 SGDLS and CDR2 YYNGEE. DNA of the CDR3: TGTGCCAGCAGCGTAGGAGTGACTAGCGGGAGGAATGAGCAGTTCTTC. Amino acids: CASSVGVTSGRNEQFF.

The chain couples TRBV19 to TRBJ2-6; D may be TRBD1 or TRBD2 (5 bases each). The CDR3 extends over 15 amino acids. CDR1 LNHDA and CDR2 SQIVND come from the germline V gene (reference sequence). V lost 7 bases and J lost 0, with 10 bases in between. The CDR3 DNA reads as TGTGCCAGTAACCCGGGACGCTCTGGGGCCAACGTCCTGACTTTC. This encodes CASNPGRSGANVLTF.